This T cell receptor beta chain was sequenced in a study of identical twins. TCRdb fed the 5' RACE reads into MiXCR, producing one record per CDR3 protein. The data show roughly 540,000 distinct CDR3 sequences, roughly a fifth seen once. V shed 3 bases and J shed 7 bases, with 21 bases lying between them. Germline values: CDR1 MNHEY, CDR2 SVGAGI. CDR3 length: 16 amino acids. The same sample was also used in a study of T cells expressing NK-cell markers.

What was sequenced was CD4+ T cells sorted from blood. The V gene is TRBV6-5, the J gene TRBJ2-5, with D possibly called TRBD1 or TRBD2 (6 bases each). The TCR comes from a woman between 18 and 29 years old in good health. The CDR3 is CASSYYPRQEGGTQYF. For the CDR3, the DNA is TGTGCCAGCAGTTATTACCCTCGACAGGAGGGGGGGACCCAGTACTTC.